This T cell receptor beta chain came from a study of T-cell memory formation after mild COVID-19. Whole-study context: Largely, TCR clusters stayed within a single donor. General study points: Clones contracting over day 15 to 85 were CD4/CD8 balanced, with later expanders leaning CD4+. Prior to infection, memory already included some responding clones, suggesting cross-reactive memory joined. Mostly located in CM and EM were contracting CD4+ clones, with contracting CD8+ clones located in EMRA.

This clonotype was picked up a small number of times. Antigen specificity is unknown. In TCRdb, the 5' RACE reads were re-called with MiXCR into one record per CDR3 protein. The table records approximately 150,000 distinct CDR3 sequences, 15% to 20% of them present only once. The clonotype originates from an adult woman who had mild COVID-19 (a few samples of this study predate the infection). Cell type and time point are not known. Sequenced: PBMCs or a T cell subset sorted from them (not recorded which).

The CDR3 is CASRLTMGHTNEKLFF. The DNA for the CDR3 is TGTGCCAGCAGACTTACAATGGGACACACAAATGAAAAACTGTTTTTT. This chain links TRBV6-5 with TRBJ1-4; D possibly corresponds to TRBD1 (6 bases). The V gene lost 6 bases and the J gene lost 5 bases, with 19 bases spanning the gap. CDR1 and CDR2 from the germline V gene are MNHEY and SVGAGI. The CDR3 consists of 16 residues.